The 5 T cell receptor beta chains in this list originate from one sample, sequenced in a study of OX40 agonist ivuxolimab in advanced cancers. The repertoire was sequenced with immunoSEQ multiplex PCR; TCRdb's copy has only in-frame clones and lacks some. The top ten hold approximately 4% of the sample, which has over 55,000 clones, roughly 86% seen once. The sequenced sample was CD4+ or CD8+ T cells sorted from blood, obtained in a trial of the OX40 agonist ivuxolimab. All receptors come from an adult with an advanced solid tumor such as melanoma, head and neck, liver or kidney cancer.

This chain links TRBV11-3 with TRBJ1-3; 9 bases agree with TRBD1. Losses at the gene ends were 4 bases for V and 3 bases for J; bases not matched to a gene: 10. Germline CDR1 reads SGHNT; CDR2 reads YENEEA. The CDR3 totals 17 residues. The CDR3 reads CASSYGGQGVGGNTIYF. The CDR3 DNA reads TGTGCCAGCAGCTACGGGGGACAGGGAGTGGGTGGAAACACCATATATTTT.

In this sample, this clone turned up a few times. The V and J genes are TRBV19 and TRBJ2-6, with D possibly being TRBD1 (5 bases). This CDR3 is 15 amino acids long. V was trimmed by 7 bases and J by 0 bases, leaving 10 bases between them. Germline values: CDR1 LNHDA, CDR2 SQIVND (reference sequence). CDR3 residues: CASKIQASGANVLTF. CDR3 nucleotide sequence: TGTGCCAGTAAGATACAGGCCTCTGGGGCCAACGTCCTGACTTTC.

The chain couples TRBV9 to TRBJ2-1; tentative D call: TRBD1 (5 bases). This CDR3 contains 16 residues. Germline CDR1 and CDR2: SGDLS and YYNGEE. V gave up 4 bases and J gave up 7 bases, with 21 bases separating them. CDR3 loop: CASSILGRGRVNEQFF. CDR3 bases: TGTGCCAGCAGCATCCTGGGTAGGGGAAGGGTAAATGAGCAGTTCTTC.

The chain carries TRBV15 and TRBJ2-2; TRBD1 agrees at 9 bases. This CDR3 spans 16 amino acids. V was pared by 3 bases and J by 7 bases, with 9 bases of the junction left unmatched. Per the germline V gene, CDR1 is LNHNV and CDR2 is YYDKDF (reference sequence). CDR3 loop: CATSSYTTGGHGELFF. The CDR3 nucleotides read TGTGCCACCAGCAGTTATACGACAGGGGGTCACGGGGAGCTGTTTTTT.

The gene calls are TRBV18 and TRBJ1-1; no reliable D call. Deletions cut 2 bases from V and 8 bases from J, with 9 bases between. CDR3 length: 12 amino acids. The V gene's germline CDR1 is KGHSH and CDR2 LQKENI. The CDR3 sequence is CASSPVEGEAFF. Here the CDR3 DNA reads TGTGCCAGCTCACCAGTGGAAGGGGAAGCTTTCTTT.